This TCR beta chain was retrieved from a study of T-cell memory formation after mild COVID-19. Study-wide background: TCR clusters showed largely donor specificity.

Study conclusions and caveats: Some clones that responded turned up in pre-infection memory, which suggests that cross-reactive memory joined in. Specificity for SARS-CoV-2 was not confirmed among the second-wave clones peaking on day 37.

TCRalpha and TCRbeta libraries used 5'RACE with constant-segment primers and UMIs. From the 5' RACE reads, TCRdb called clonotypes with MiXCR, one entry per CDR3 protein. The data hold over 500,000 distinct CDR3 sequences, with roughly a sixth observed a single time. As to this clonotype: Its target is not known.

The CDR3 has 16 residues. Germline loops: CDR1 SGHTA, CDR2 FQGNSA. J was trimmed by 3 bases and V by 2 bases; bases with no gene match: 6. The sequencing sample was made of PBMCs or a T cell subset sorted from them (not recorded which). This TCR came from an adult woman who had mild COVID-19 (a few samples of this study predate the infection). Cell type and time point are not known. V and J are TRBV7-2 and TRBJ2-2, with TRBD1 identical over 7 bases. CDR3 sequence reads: CASSLRQGRHTGELFF. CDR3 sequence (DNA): TGTGCCAGCAGCTTACGACAGGGAAGACACACCGGGGAGCTGTTTTTT.